Listed here are 2 T cell receptor beta chains from one sample, sequenced in a study of cytomegalovirus exposure and HLA in healthy donors. The PCR ran on 60 Vbeta and 13 Jbeta primers. TCRdb's copy holds only in-frame clones and misses some; the assay was immunoSEQ multiplex PCR. The data show around 68,000 clones, approximately 81% seen once. What was sequenced was PBMCs. Every receptor here comes from a woman in her twenties or thirties in good health and CMV-seropositive.

V and J are TRBV6-5 and TRBJ1-2; 8 bases line up with TRBD1. After removal of 7 bases from V and 4 bases from J, the junction contained 5 bases not matched to a gene. The CDR3 spans 13 residues. Per the germline V gene, CDR1 is MNHEY and CDR2 is SVGAGI. For the CDR3, the DNA is TGTGCCAGCAAGGGGACAGGAGCCTATGGCTACACCTTC. Protein: CASKGTGAYGYTF.

This clone was picked up a small number of times. The CDR3 bases are TGTGCCATCAGTGAAGGGGACAGGGGAGCCTACGAGCAGTACTTC. The encoded protein is CAISEGDRGAYEQYF. The gene calls are TRBV10-3 and TRBJ2-7; TRBD1 aligns across 10 bases. The length of the CDR3 is 15 residues. Germline values: CDR1 ENHRY, CDR2 SYGVKD. J lost 2 bases, V lost 3 bases, and 4 bases had no gene match.